The source of this T cell receptor (beta chain) is a study of blood T cell repertoires in COVID-19. Turning to the study itself: Sites across the United States, Italy and Spain contributed samples from acute and convalescent COVID-19.

Produced via immunoSEQ multiplex PCR; TCRdb's table is partial and in-frame only. The sample has some 300,000 clones; over 75% are singletons. The germline V gene encodes CDR1 SGHRS and CDR2 YFSETQ. The CDR3 has 13 amino acids. The V and J ends lost 4 bases and 6 bases respectively, with 12 bases between them. The specimen sequenced was PBMCs or T cells enriched from blood (not recorded which). The sequence was obtained from a man aged 25-45 years who had recovered from COVID-19. The rearrangement joins TRBV5-1 to TRBJ2-3, with D maybe TRBD1 (7 bases). CDR3 region: CASSPGGLDTQYF. The CDR3 DNA sequence: TGCGCCAGCAGCCCAGGGGGGCTGGATACGCAGTATTTT.